The 21 T cell receptor beta chains listed next were all sequenced from one sample in a study of blood T cells in healthy people across ages. Then a second PCR, running roughly 7 to 11 cycles, was carried out with a sample-barcoded 5' primer and a J-beta primer mix. TCRdb re-called the 5' RACE reads through MiXCR, storing one row per CDR3 protein. The sample lists around 1.7 million distinct CDR3 sequences; roughly 30% were seen once. Sequenced input: blood. These receptors were taken from a woman in her twenties or thirties in good health.

The CDR3 bases are TGTGCCAGCAGCTTTTCCCCGGAGGCGACAGGCCACACTGAAGCTTTCTTT. As protein: CASSFSPEATGHTEAFF. The rearrangement links TRBV7-9 to TRBJ1-1, with D perhaps matching TRBD1 (6 bases). Germline CDR1 SEHNR, CDR2 FQNEAQ (reference sequence). This CDR3 is built from 17 residues. Trimming stripped 3 bases from V and 3 bases from J, with 20 bases between.

This clonotype was detected a few times. V gene TRBV6-6 combines with J gene TRBJ2-7, with 7 bases aligning to TRBD1. After removal of 7 bases from V and 4 bases from J, the junction contained 7 bases not matched to a gene. Germline values: CDR1 MNHNY, CDR2 SVGAGI (reference sequence). The CDR3 is 13 residues long. The CDR3 DNA sequence: TGTGCCAGCACCCCACCACAGGGGTACGAGCAGTACTTC. Translated, it gives CASTPPQGYEQYF.

The table lists this clonotype with a few counts. V gene TRBV18 combines with J gene TRBJ1-2; perhaps TRBD1 as D (5 bases). This CDR3 comprises 13 residues. Looked up from germline, CDR1 is KGHSH and CDR2 is LQKENI. Trimming cost V 0 bases and J 7 bases, with 9 bases left between them. The chain's CDR3 is CASSPPPGAGYTF. CDR3 in DNA: TGTGCCAGCTCACCACCACCCGGGGCTGGCTACACCTTC.

The chain links TRBV20-1 to TRBJ1-4; weak D call: TRBD1 (5 bases). The CDR3 has 12 residues. The V and J ends lost 6 bases and 8 bases respectively, with 13 bases between them. CDR1 is DFQATT and CDR2 is SNEGSKA in the germline V gene (reference sequence). The CDR3 here is CSAVQVDEKLFF. CDR3 DNA: TGCAGTGCGGTACAGGTGGACGAAAAACTGTTTTTT.

This clonotype was seen only a few times. This CDR3 is CASASGLLGNTIYF. The CDR3 DNA reads as TGTGCCAGTGCGTCCGGGCTACTTGGAAACACCATATATTTT. V usage is TRBV19 and J usage is TRBJ1-3; no definite D call. This CDR3 region has 14 residues. Germline V CDR1 and CDR2: LNHDA, SQIVND (reference sequence). V gave up 8 bases and J gave up 3 bases, with 14 bases separating them.

V is TRBV6-5 and J is TRBJ2-7, with D perhaps TRBD1 (6 bases). CDR3 size: 15 residues. In germline, CDR1 is MNHEY, CDR2 SVGAGI. V lost 6 bases and J lost 4, with 19 bases in between. The CDR3 here is CASRTGTWGVYEQYF. The CDR3 region has the DNA TGTGCCAGCAGAACCGGGACATGGGGAGTATACGAGCAGTACTTC.

The chain couples TRBV2 to TRBJ2-4; 9 bases line up with TRBD2. J gave up 11 bases and V 6 bases, and 8 bases lay outside the gene matches. This CDR3 is built from 13 residues. The V gene's germline CDR1 is SNHLY and CDR2 FYNNEI. In nucleotides, the CDR3 is TGTGCCAGCAGGGATGGTGCGGGGGGGCTTCAGTACTTC. It codes for CASRDGAGGLQYF. Filled out from reference TRBV2 and TRBJ2-4, the complete variable domain reads EPEVTQTPSHQVTQMGQEVILRCVPISNHLYFYWYRQILGQKVEFLVSFYNNEISEKSEIFDDQFSVERPDGSNFTLKIRSTKLEDSAMYFCASRDGAGGLQYFGAGTRLSVL.

This clonotype was counted only a few times. The V gene is TRBV7-9, the J gene TRBJ2-5; 10 bases map to TRBD2. The V segment lost 7 bases and the J segment 2 bases; nucleotides outside the gene matches: 7. In germline, CDR1 is SEHNR, CDR2 FQNEAQ (reference sequence). The CDR3 is 15 amino acids. CDR3 nucleotide sequence: TGTGCCAGCACCCTAGCGGGAGCCGGGCAAGAGACCCAGTACTTC. It translates to CASTLAGAGQETQYF.

This clonotype came up a few times. The chain links TRBV7-2 to TRBJ2-7; TRBD2 is a possible D gene (5 bases). Germline CDR1 and CDR2: SGHTA and FQGNSA. The CDR3 has 15 residues. V lost 5 bases and J lost 7, with 21 bases in between. CDR3 DNA: TGTGCCAGCAGCGGAGCAAGACTCCTTGGGAGAGAGCAGTACTTC. It is translated as CASSGARLLGREQYF.

Note on this clonotype: Being one base from a much bigger clone, this may be a read error. The V call is TRBV7-2, the J call TRBJ2-1; TRBD1 aligns across 11 bases. Germline values: CDR1 SGHTA, CDR2 FQGNSA. V shed 8 bases and J 4 bases; nucleotides not matched to a gene: 10. CDR3 size: 16 residues. CDR3 sequence: CASGYSGQGGYNEQFF. In DNA, the CDR3 is TGTGCCAGCGGCTACTCGGGACAGGGGGGTTACAATGAGCAGTTCTTC.

This clonotype has more than one count but fewer than ten. The chain uses TRBV9 and TRBJ2-3, with 7 bases fitting TRBD2. The CDR3 has 14 amino acids. The trim removed 2 bases at V and 4 bases at J, leaving 4 bases unmatched. Germline lookup yields CDR1 SGDLS and CDR2 YYNGEE. This chain's CDR3 is CASSVRGNPDTQYF. The CDR3 DNA is TGTGCCAGCAGCGTGCGGGGGAACCCAGATACGCAGTATTTT.

As regards this clonotype: A read error may explain this, as a much larger clone is one base away. The CDR3 reads CASSVGVISVDEQFF. CDR3 nucleotides: TGTGCCAGCAGTGTCGGGGTTATTTCGGTGGATGAGCAGTTCTTC. V gene TRBV2 combines with J gene TRBJ2-1; D possibly corresponds to TRBD2 (5 bases). CDR1 SNHLY and CDR2 FYNNEI come from the germline V gene. The germline V and J ends were trimmed by 4 bases and 8 bases, with 18 bases remaining between them. CDR3 length equals 15 residues.

This chain links TRBV15 with TRBJ2-1; weak D call: TRBD2 (6 bases). CDR1 and CDR2 from the germline V gene are LNHNV and YYDKDF (reference sequence). The CDR3 has 14 amino acids. V was pared by 3 bases and J by 13 bases, with 19 bases between. CDR3 residues: CATSRGDLGGTQFF. The CDR3 DNA follows: TGTGCCACCAGCAGGGGGGACCTTGGGGGGACCCAGTTCTTC.

The rearrangement uses TRBV9 and TRBJ2-5, with D tentatively TRBD1 (6 bases). Per the germline V gene, CDR1 is SGDLS and CDR2 is YYNGEE. The CDR3 covers 16 residues. The V and J ends lost 1 base and 4 bases respectively, with 17 bases between them. CDR3 coding DNA: TGTGCCAGCAGCGTACAGGGCGGCGCCAGGGGAGAGACCCAGTACTTC. The encoded protein is CASSVQGGARGETQYF.

With regard to this clonotype: The junction departs from germline at one end; a sequencing error may be responsible. The CDR3 is CTSKHRRRGETQYF. The CDR3 DNA sequence: TGTACCAGCAAGCACAGGAGGAGGGGAGAGACCCAGTACTTC. The rearrangement links TRBV6-2 or TRBV6-3 to TRBJ2-5; perhaps TRBD2 as D (6 bases). Looked up from germline, CDR1 is MNHEY and CDR2 is SVGEGT. The CDR3 has 14 residues.

This clonotype was seen at least ten times. This sequence joins TRBV6-2 or TRBV6-3 and TRBJ2-1, with D hard to call. Germline V gene sequence: CDR1 MNHEY, CDR2 SVGEGT. Trimming removed 6 bases at V and 4 bases at J, with 13 bases between. The CDR3 contains 14 residues. CDR3 nucleotide sequence: TGTGCCAGCAGGAGCGAGAGACCATACAATGAGCAGTTCTTC. Translated, it gives CASRSERPYNEQFF.

J is TRBJ2-5 and V is TRBV12-3 or TRBV12-4, with 8 bases identical to TRBD1. The CDR3 length is 15 residues. J gave up 4 bases and V 5 bases, and 9 bases lay outside the gene matches. The CDR3 is CASSPDRAGGETQYF. Written as DNA, the CDR3 is TGTGCCAGCAGTCCGGACAGGGCGGGTGGAGAGACCCAGTACTTC.

A single count supports this clonotype. The junction departs from the called germline gene at one end, perhaps through a read error. This sequence joins TRBV6-2 or TRBV6-3 and TRBJ2-1, with a weak D call TRBD1 (5 bases). This CDR3 is 16 amino acids long. Germline CDR1 and CDR2: MNHEY and SVGEGT. The CDR3 protein is CDSSSQGPSSYNEQFF. The CDR3 DNA follows: TGTGACAGCAGTTCTCAGGGCCCTAGCTCCTACAATGAGCAGTTCTTC.

J is TRBJ2-4 and V is TRBV6-2 or TRBV6-3, with TRBD2 identical over 10 bases. The end of the DNA is better explained by TRBJ2-7, so the J call may be wrong. CDR1 and CDR2 from the germline V gene are MNHEY and SVGEGT. This CDR3 is built from 15 residues. In DNA, the CDR3 is TGTGCCAGCAGCCGCGGAGTAGCGGGGGGATCCGAGCAGTACTTC. Translated, it gives CASSRGVAGGSEQYF.

This clonotype was detected a few times. This chain joins TRBV5-1 and TRBJ2-3; 14 nucleotides agree with TRBD2. The CDR3 runs to 18 residues. Germline V CDR1 and CDR2: SGHRS, YFSETQ. J was trimmed by 4 bases and V by 7 bases; bases with no gene match: 14. The CDR3 coding sequence is TGCGCCAGCTCACACTCGACTAGCGGGGGGGCTGGCGCAGATACGCAGTATTTT. This translates into CASSHSTSGGAGADTQYF. Based on the CDR3 plus reference TRBV5-1 and TRBJ2-3, the full variable domain is KAGVTQTPRYLIKTRGQQVTLSCSPISGHRSVSWYQQTPGQGLQFLFEYFSETQRNKGNFPGRFSGRQFSNSRSEMNVSTLELGDSALYLCASSHSTSGGAGADTQYFGPGTRLTVL.

With regard to this clonotype: This may stem from a read error, because a much larger clone lies one nucleotide away. The V call is TRBV20-1, the J call TRBJ2-4, with D hard to call. There are 14 residues in the CDR3. V lost 4 bases to trimming and J lost 5 bases, with 15 bases between them. The germline gives CDR1 DFQATT, CDR2 SNEGSKA (reference sequence). The CDR3 region has the DNA TGCAGTGCTATCCGGTCAAGACAAGAAAACATTCAGTACTTC. Protein sequence: CSAIRSRQENIQYF.